A selection of T cell receptor beta chains follows, all from one sample in a study of human T cells and chemical hapten exposure. Each CDR3 protein gets one entry after TCRdb re-called the RACE reads with MiXCR. The data show around 80,000 distinct CDR3 sequences, over 8.5% seen once. The material sequenced was whole blood. The origin of the receptors is a male donor in good health. Some clones in this sample may be carry-over from other donors' samples. Both conserved end residues are part of each CDR3. The D gene is left open where the match is weak. Clone size, where shown, is once, few, many, or a class for clones that have expanded.

d_call j_call v_call clone_size cdr3_nt cdr3_aa
TRBD2 TRBJ2-7 TRBV12-3/TRBV12-4 NA TGTGCCAGAAGTTTAAGCGGGAGTGGGTACGAGCAGTACTTC CARSLSGSGYEQYF
NA TRBJ2-3 TRBV9 many TGTGCCAGCAGCGTTCGACAGTTGGATACGCAGTATTTT CASSVRQLDTQYF
NA TRBJ2-3 TRBV10-1 few TGCGCCAGCAGTAGTGGAAGATGGGAGACAGATACGCAGTATTTT CASSSGRWETDTQYF
NA TRBJ2-3 TRBV6-5 few TGTGCCAGCTCCCCTTTCCTCGGCACGCAGTATTTT CASSPFLGTQYF
NA TRBJ1-1 TRBV9 few TGTGCCAGCAGCGTAGTAGACCGAGGAAACACTGAAGCTTTCTTT CASSVVDRGNTEAFF
NA TRBJ1-2 TRBV7-2 NA TGTGCCAGCAGCTTATTTTTCCGGGGGCTCGATGGCTACACCTTC CASSLFFRGLDGYTF
NA TRBJ2-2 TRBV12-3/TRBV12-4 NA TGTGCCAGCAGCCAGGGGTCTCCCACCGGGGAGCTGTTTTTT CASSQGSPTGELFF
NA TRBJ1-3 TRBV20-1 few TGCAGTGCTAGAGGACCTGGAGACTCTGGAAACACCATATATTTT CSARGPGDSGNTIYF
TRBD1 TRBJ2-1 TRBV9 few TGTGCCAGCAGCACGGGACAGGGTTCTTTCTACAATGAGCAGTTCTTC CASSTGQGSFYNEQFF
NA TRBJ1-2 TRBV12-3/TRBV12-4 NA TGTGCCAGCAGCACTGACGGAGTTTATGGCTACACCTTC CASSTDGVYGYTF
TRBD2 TRBJ2-1 TRBV29-1 many TGCAGCGTTGTAATCGCTAGCGGGAGGGCCCTCGACAATGAGCAGTTCTTC CSVVIASGRALDNEQFF
NA TRBJ2-7 TRBV4-2 NA TGTGCCAGCAGCCAAGGAGGTGCGGGTTCCTACGAGCAGTACTTC CASSQGGAGSYEQYF
NA TRBJ2-3 TRBV4-1 many TGCGCCAGCAGCCAAGTTGGTCGGACCTCCACAGATACGCAGTATTTT CASSQVGRTSTDTQYF
TRBD1 TRBJ1-1 TRBV27 few TGTGCCAGCAGTTTTGGTCAGGGGGCTTTGAACACTGAAGCTTTCTTT CASSFGQGALNTEAFF
TRBD1 TRBJ2-7 TRBV10-2 NA TGCGCCAGCAGTGCGGCAGGGGGCTACGAGCAGTACTTC CASSAAGGYEQYF
TRBD1 TRBJ2-4 TRBV5-6 NA TGTGCCAGCAGTTCTGACAGGGACCGATTAGCCAAAAACATTCAGTACTTC CASSSDRDRLAKNIQYF
NA TRBJ1-1 TRBV19 few TGTGCCAGTAGTATGGGTAGCTTTGGGACTGAAGCTTTCTTT CASSMGSFGTEAFF
NA TRBJ1-1 TRBV9 few TGTGCCAGCAGCGCCGGGACCTACACTGAAGCTTTCTTT CASSAGTYTEAFF
NA TRBJ2-1 TRBV7-3 few TGTGCCAGCAGCGGCCAAGGGCCCCATGAGCAGTTCTTC CASSGQGPHEQFF
TRBD1 TRBJ2-6 TRBV25-1 many TGTGCCAGCAACCCCGGGACAGGGGATCGAAGCTCTGGGGCCAACGTCCTGACTTTC CASNPGTGDRSSGANVLTF
NA TRBJ2-1 TRBV20-1 NA TGCAGTGCTAGTTCGCGGGTCGAGGTGGGTGAGCAGTTCTTC CSASSRVEVGEQFF
NA TRBJ2-3 TRBV12-3/TRBV12-4 NA TGTGCCAGCAGAAGAGTCCTGGGCACAGATACGCAGTATTTT CASRRVLGTDTQYF
TRBD2 TRBJ2-7 TRBV18 medium-sized TGTGCCAGCTCACCACGGGGACTAGCGGGAGACGAGCAGTACTTC CASSPRGLAGDEQYF
NA TRBJ1-1 TRBV14 NA TGTGCCAGCAGCGCAGGAGCGACGGCAGCTTTCTTT CASSAGATAAFF
NA TRBJ2-5 TRBV7-2 NA TGTGCCAGCAGCTCGGACACGCAAGAGACCCAGTACTTC CASSSDTQETQYF
NA TRBJ2-7 TRBV7-9 few TGTGCCAGCACAAGTTCCGCCGGGAACTACGAGCAGTACTTC CASTSSAGNYEQYF
NA TRBJ2-7 TRBV20-1 NA TGCAGTGCTAGCCTCCCGGCAGGGGGGAACTACGAGCAGTACTTC CSASLPAGGNYEQYF
TRBD1 TRBJ2-3 TRBV10-3 NA TGTGCCATCAAGGACAGGGGGGATAGGACAGATACGCAGTATTTT CAIKDRGDRTDTQYF
NA TRBJ1-3 TRBV6-5 NA TGTGCCAGCAGTAAACAGGGAGCAAACACCATATATTTT CASSKQGANTIYF
NA TRBJ2-7 TRBV6-5 many TGTGCCAGCAGTTATAGGGCACCAGCCGACTACGAGCAGTACTTC CASSYRAPADYEQYF